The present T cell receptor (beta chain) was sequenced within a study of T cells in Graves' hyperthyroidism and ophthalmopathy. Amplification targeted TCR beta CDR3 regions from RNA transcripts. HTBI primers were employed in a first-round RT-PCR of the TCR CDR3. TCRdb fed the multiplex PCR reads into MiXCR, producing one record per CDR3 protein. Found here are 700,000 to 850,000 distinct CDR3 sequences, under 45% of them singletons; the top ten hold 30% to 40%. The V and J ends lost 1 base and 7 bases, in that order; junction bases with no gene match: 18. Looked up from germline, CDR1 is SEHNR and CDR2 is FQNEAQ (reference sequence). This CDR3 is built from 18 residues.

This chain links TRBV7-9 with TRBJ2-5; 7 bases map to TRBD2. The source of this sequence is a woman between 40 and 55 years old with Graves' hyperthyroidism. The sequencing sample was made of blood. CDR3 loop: CASSLGSGGSGVWGTQYF. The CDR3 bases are TGTGCCAGCAGCTTAGGATCGGGCGGGAGTGGGGTTTGGGGGACCCAGTACTTC.